Below are 15 T cell receptor beta chains sequenced from a single sample in a study of T cell responses to AZD1222 COVID-19 vaccine. Clones were read by immunoSEQ multiplex PCR, and TCRdb kept only the in-frame ones, dropping some. The table has around 160,000 clones, about 89% seen once. Sequenced here: peripheral blood, sampled on day 0 of AZD1222 vaccination. These receptors were taken from an adult in good health.

The chain joins TRBV21-1 to TRBJ2-7; TRBD2 was called by the table and not checked on the DNA. TRBV21-1 is a recognized pseudogene. The CDR3 extends over 16 amino acids. CDR3 sequence reads: CASSYEGGRCPYEQYF. The CDR3 DNA sequence: TGTGCCAGCAGTTACGAGGGCGGGAGATGTCCCTACGAGCAGTACTTC.

V is TRBV5-1 and J is TRBJ1-1, with D tentatively TRBD1 (5 bases). Germline V gene sequence: CDR1 SGHRS, CDR2 YFSETQ. Trimming removed 3 bases at V and 0 bases at J, with 9 bases between. The CDR3 is 14 amino acids. This CDR3 reads CASSSGVLNTEAFF. The CDR3 DNA sequence: TGCGCCAGCAGCTCGGGGGTTTTGAACACTGAAGCTTTCTTT. Looking up the rest from reference TRBV5-1 and TRBJ1-1 gives the full variable domain: KAGVTQTPRYLIKTRGQQVTLSCSPISGHRSVSWYQQTPGQGLQFLFEYFSETQRNKGNFPGRFSGRQFSNSRSEMNVSTLELGDSALYLCASSSGVLNTEAFFGQGTRLTVV.

This chain connects TRBV7-2 to TRBJ2-3; D not certain. With 2 bases removed from V and 2 bases from J, the gap between germline ends came to 8 bases. CDR3 length: 14 residues. Germline V gives CDR1 SGHTA, CDR2 FQGNSA. CDR3 loop: CASSLRRVTDTQYF. CDR3 coding DNA: TGTGCCAGCAGCTTACGCCGGGTCACAGATACGCAGTATTTT.

This sequence joins TRBV7-2 and TRBJ2-7, with no clear D. There are 11 residues in the CDR3. Germline V gives CDR1 SGHTA, CDR2 FQGNSA. With 4 bases removed from V and 3 bases from J, the gap between germline ends came to 4 bases. For the CDR3, the DNA is TGTGCCAGCAGCTCTTACTACGAGCAGTACTTC. Protein: CASSSYYEQYF.

The rearrangement joins TRBV5-8 to TRBJ1-6; 7 positions agree with TRBD1. Germline loops: CDR1 SGHTS, CDR2 YDEGEE. This CDR3 has 15 amino acids. The J segment lost 7 bases and the V segment lost 1 base, leaving 5 bases of the junction unmatched. CDR3 in DNA: TGTGCCAGCAGCTTGATGACAGGGCGCAATTCACCCCTCCACTTT. This codes for CASSLMTGRNSPLHF. Variable domain in full (rest from reference TRBV5-8 and TRBJ1-6): EAGVTQSPTHLIKTRGQQATLRCSPISGHTSVYWYQQALGLGLQFLLWYDEGEERNRGNFPPRFSGRQFPNYSSELNVNALELEDSALYLCASSLMTGRNSPLHFGNGTRLTVT.

This chain uses TRBV7-9 with TRBJ1-4; 7 bases agree with TRBD1. Trimming took 5 bases from V and 0 from J; bases not matched to a gene: 12. Germline V gene data show CDR1 as SEHNR and CDR2 as FQNEAQ (reference sequence). This CDR3 contains 18 residues. CDR3: CASSHRDSPSTTNEKLFF. The CDR3 DNA reads TGTGCCAGCAGCCACCGGGACAGCCCTTCTACAACTAATGAAAAACTGTTTTTT.

The chain is built from TRBV5-4 and TRBJ1-5; D not certain. The germline V gene encodes CDR1 SGHNT and CDR2 YYREEE (reference sequence). This CDR3 comprises 13 residues. Trimming removed 0 bases at V and 2 bases at J, with 3 bases between. CDR3 in DNA: TGTGCCAGCAGCTTGGATGGCAATCAGCCCCAGCATTTT. It encodes CASSLDGNQPQHF.

The rearrangement links TRBV7-9 to TRBJ2-5, with 7 bases that match TRBD2. CDR1 and CDR2 (germline): SEHNR, FQNEAQ (reference sequence). CDR3 size: 14 residues. With V trimmed by 1 base and J by 5 bases, 4 bases remained unmatched. The CDR3 nucleotides are TGTGCCAGCAGCTTAGGCGCGGGAGTCGAGACCCAGTACTTC. Its protein is CASSLGAGVETQYF.

This rearrangement joins TRBV6-5 to TRBJ1-6; D not resolved. CDR3 length: 14 amino acids. Germline CDR1 and CDR2: MNHEY and SVGAGI. V shed 10 bases and J shed 5 bases, with 15 bases lying between them. This CDR3 is CATATGRHNSPLHF. The CDR3 nucleotides read TGTGCCACCGCGACCGGACGGCATAATTCACCCCTCCACTTT.

This clone was counted a single time. The V call is TRBV28, the J call TRBJ1-2; D not certain. The CDR3 covers 13 residues. CDR1 and CDR2 from the germline V gene are MDHEN and SYDVKM. V was trimmed by 1 base and J by 3 bases, leaving 6 bases between them. The CDR3 reads CASSLLGYYGYTF. CDR3 sequence (DNA): TGTGCCAGCAGTTTATTAGGGTACTATGGCTACACCTTC.

To note about this clone: Other DNA variants within this sample encode the same CDR3. This chain joins TRBV9 and TRBJ2-7; no firm D call. Germline assignment: CDR1 SGDLS and CDR2 YYNGEE. The V end lost 0 bases, the J end lost 3 bases, and 7 bases lay between the germline ends. The CDR3 is 13 residues long. The CDR3: CASSVGPFYEQYF. The CDR3 DNA reads as TGTGCCAGCAGCGTAGGGCCCTTCTACGAGCAGTACTTC.

J is TRBJ1-1 and V is TRBV18; the D is unclear. Germline-derived CDR1 and CDR2 are KGHSH and LQKENI. Trimming took off 3 bases at V and 4 bases at J, with 9 bases between the two ends. This CDR3 is built from 13 residues. CDR3 sequence reads: CASSPPYATEAFF. In DNA form, the CDR3 reads TGTGCCAGCTCACCCCCGTATGCCACTGAAGCTTTCTTT.

The V and J genes are TRBV9 and TRBJ2-3; D not resolved. V shed 2 bases and J shed 2 bases, with 12 bases lying between them. CDR1 is SGDLS and CDR2 is YYNGEE in the germline V gene. This CDR3 comprises 15 residues. CDR3 nucleotide sequence: TGTGCCAGCAGCGTCCCATCAGTCCCCACAGATACGCAGTATTTT. This codes for CASSVPSVPTDTQYF.

The chain combines TRBV7-9 with TRBJ2-5; TRBD1 matches at 8 bases. CDR3 length: 16 amino acids. CDR1 SEHNR and CDR2 FQNEAQ come from the germline V gene (reference sequence). V trimming: 5 bases; J trimming: 5 bases; junction bases outside the gene matches: 13. CDR3 sequence (DNA): TGTGCCAGCAGCACGGGACAGGCAACCTTCGGGGAGACCCAGTACTTC. It yields the protein CASSTGQATFGETQYF. The whole variable domain, filled in from reference TRBV7-9 and TRBJ2-5, reads DTGVSQNPRHKITKRGQNVTFRCDPISEHNRLYWYRQTLGQGPEFLTYFQNEAQLEKSRLLSDRFSAERPKGSFSTLEIQRTEQGDSAMYLCASSTGQATFGETQYFGPGTRLLVL.

This chain connects TRBV2 to TRBJ1-1, with 7 bases fitting TRBD1. The CDR3 totals 14 residues. Germline CDR1 is SNHLY and CDR2 is FYNNEI. V trimming: 3 bases; J trimming: 1 base; junction bases outside the gene matches: 2. The CDR3 DNA sequence: TGTGCCAGCAGTGAGAACAGGGGGAACACTGAAGCTTTCTTT. Its translation is CASSENRGNTEAFF. Complete variable domain (other parts from reference TRBV2 and TRBJ1-1): EPEVTQTPSHQVTQMGQEVILRCVPISNHLYFYWYRQILGQKVEFLVSFYNNEISEKSEIFDDQFSVERPDGSNFTLKIRSTKLEDSAMYFCASSENRGNTEAFFGQGTRLTVV.